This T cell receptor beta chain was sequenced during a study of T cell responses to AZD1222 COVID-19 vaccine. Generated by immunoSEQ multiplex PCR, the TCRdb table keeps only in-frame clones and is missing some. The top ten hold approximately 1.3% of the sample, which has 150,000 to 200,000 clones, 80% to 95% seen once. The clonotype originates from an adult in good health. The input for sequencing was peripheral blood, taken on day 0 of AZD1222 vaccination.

For the CDR3, the DNA is TGTGCCAGCAGTGATAGCCAATACTCAAGAAACACCATATATTTT. Its protein is CASSDSQYSRNTIYF. V is TRBV2 and J is TRBJ1-3; D remains unclear. CDR3 length: 15 residues. The V and J ends lost 3 bases and 5 bases respectively, with 14 bases between them. Germline V CDR1 and CDR2: SNHLY, FYNNEI.